The text below deals with one TCR beta chain. The antigen is unknown. One end of the junction varies from germline; a read error may be responsible. Germline V gene lookup returns CDR1 LGHNA and CDR2 YNFKEQ. The CDR3 runs 15 residues. The sample is drawn from a study of blood T cells in healthy people across ages. Primers used in a second PCR of roughly 6 to 12 cycles were a sample-barcoded 5' primer and a J-beta primer mix. TCRdb itself ran the 5' RACE reads through MiXCR, one entry per CDR3 protein. The sample consists of 850,000 to 1,000,000 distinct CDR3 sequences, roughly half of them appearing once. Overall study findings and caveats: More naive CD4+ cells and higher diversity marked long-lived donors relative to aged donors.

The chain employs TRBV4-2 and TRBJ1-6; 9 bases align to TRBD1. The sequenced sample consisted of blood. The clonotype was recovered from a woman in her fifties or sixties in good health. CDR3 amino acids: CASSQPGQGHSPPHF. The CDR3 DNA is TGTGCCAGCAGCCAGCCGGGACAGGGACATTCACCCCCCCACTTT.